A single sample is the source of the 21 T cell receptor beta chains below, sequenced in a study of shared clonotypes between healthy human individuals. The table came from immunoSEQ multiplex PCR; TCRdb's copy has only in-frame clones and leaves some out. Among hundreds of thousands of clones listed, more than 75% were seen once. The sequencing sample was made of PBMCs. These TCRs come from a woman aged 40 to 55 in good health. Some clones in this sample may be carry-over from other donors' samples.

Note on this clone: The same CDR3 is also encoded by other DNA sequences in this sample. The CDR3 sequence is CSAGTAHSWDGYTF. Written as DNA, the CDR3 is TGCAGCGCCGGGACAGCGCACTCATGGGATGGCTACACCTTC. The chain uses TRBV29-1 and TRBJ1-2, with TRBD1 matching 7 bases. The CDR3 length is 14 residues. Trimming took 7 bases from V and 6 from J; bases not matched to a gene: 14. From germline, CDR1 is SQVTM and CDR2 ANQGSEA.

This chain links TRBV6-5 with TRBJ2-7; 8 positions agree with TRBD2. CDR3 length equals 13 residues. With 8 bases clipped from V and 3 bases from J, the junction kept 6 bases outside the gene matches. Germline lookup yields CDR1 MNHEY and CDR2 SVGAGI. For the CDR3, the DNA is TGTGCCAGCGCACTAGCGGTCAACTACGAGCAGTACTTC. Residues: CASALAVNYEQYF.

CDR3 DNA sequence: TGTGCCAGCAGCCGAGGGACTAGCGGGAATTTAGGAGAGACCCAGTACTTC. It is translated as CASSRGTSGNLGETQYF. The genes are TRBV11-2 and TRBJ2-5; 13 nucleotides match TRBD2. V trimming: 5 bases; J trimming: 4 bases; junction bases outside the gene matches: 10. This CDR3 contains 17 residues. Germline V gene lookup returns CDR1 SGHAT and CDR2 FQNNGV.

This clone appeared a few times. V gene TRBV25-1 combines with J gene TRBJ2-2; D might be TRBD1 (5 bases). Germline V lookup: CDR1 MGHDK, CDR2 SYGVNS. This CDR3 contains 16 residues. V was cut by 6 bases and J by 2 bases, with 16 bases left in between. Written as DNA, the CDR3 is TGTGCCAGCAGGGGGCGTGTCGGACGAAACACCGGGGAGCTGTTTTTT. The encoded protein is CASRGRVGRNTGELFF.

The rearrangement uses TRBV28 and TRBJ2-7; D is possibly TRBD2 (5 bases). The germline V gene has CDR1 MDHEN and CDR2 SYDVKM. V lost 5 bases to trimming and J lost 1 base, with 6 bases between them. The CDR3 consists of 12 residues. The CDR3 loop reads CASSRGSYEQYF. CDR3 sequence (DNA): TGTGCCAGCAGTCGGGGTTCCTACGAGCAGTACTTC.

The chain links TRBV6-1 to TRBJ1-5, with D perhaps TRBD1 (6 bases). The germline V and J ends were trimmed by 3 bases and 6 bases, with 12 bases remaining between them. CDR3 length: 14 residues. Looked up from germline, CDR1 is MNHNS and CDR2 is SASEGT. This chain's CDR3 is CASSEGAPGQPQHF. For the CDR3, the DNA is TGTGCCAGCAGTGAGGGGGCGCCGGGTCAGCCCCAGCATTTT.

This chain links TRBV11-2 with TRBJ2-7; D ambiguous. The V and J ends lost 0 bases and 3 bases respectively, with 12 bases between them. The V gene's germline CDR1 is SGHAT and CDR2 FQNNGV. The CDR3 has 15 residues. This CDR3 is CASSLDPAVDYEQYF. DNA for the CDR3: TGTGCCAGCAGCTTAGATCCGGCCGTAGACTACGAGCAGTACTTC. Filled out from reference TRBV11-2 and TRBJ2-7, the complete variable domain reads EAGVAQSPRYKIIEKRQSVAFWCNPISGHATLYWYQQILGQGPKLLIQFQNNGVVDDSQLPKDRFSAERLKGVDSTLKIQPAKLEDSAVYLCASSLDPAVDYEQYFGPGTRLTVT.

The CDR3 here is CASSEVPEAEAFF. In nucleotides, the CDR3 is TGTGCCAGCAGTGAAGTTCCGGAGGCTGAAGCTTTCTTT. The chain recombines TRBV6-1 with TRBJ1-1; no definite D call. The CDR3 extends over 13 amino acids. Trimming removed 1 base at V and 6 bases at J, with 9 bases between. Germline V CDR1 and CDR2: MNHNS, SASEGT.

The rearrangement links TRBV6-6 to TRBJ2-7, with TRBD2 as a possible D gene (6 bases). The CDR3 loop spans 14 amino acids. Trimming removed 7 bases at V and 3 bases at J, with 16 bases between. Germline-derived CDR1 and CDR2 are MNHNY and SVGAGI (reference sequence). The CDR3 DNA reads TGTGCCAGCATCTCAGGGACTGGATTCTACGAGCAGTACTTC. Encoded protein: CASISGTGFYEQYF.

A single count supports this clone. The genes are TRBV28 and TRBJ1-2; D remains unclear. Between the trimmed V and J ends, which lost 6 bases and 6 bases, there was a span of 14 bases. The CDR3 runs to 13 residues. Germline V CDR1 and CDR2: MDHEN, SYDVKM. The CDR3 region is CASRPSGEDGYTF. CDR3 in DNA: TGTGCCAGCAGACCCTCGGGAGAGGATGGCTACACCTTC.

For the CDR3, the DNA is TGTGCCAGCAGCGTAGCCCCCCCCGGGGCAGGGGCAGATACGCAGTATTTT. This translates into CASSVAPPGAGADTQYF. The rearrangement joins TRBV9 to TRBJ2-3, with a possible D match to TRBD1 (6 bases). The V and J ends lost 0 bases and 4 bases respectively, with 18 bases between them. This CDR3 is built from 17 residues. From germline, CDR1 is SGDLS and CDR2 YYNGEE. The full variable domain, in which reference TRBV9 and TRBJ2-3 provide the parts outside the CDR3, is DSGVTQTPKHLITATGQRVTLRCSPRSGDLSVYWYQQSLDQGLQFLIQYYNGEERAKGNILERFSAQQFPDLHSELNLSSLELGDSALYFCASSVAPPGAGADTQYFGPGTRLTVL.

The rearrangement joins TRBV15 to TRBJ2-4, with 8 bases that match TRBD2. The ends lost 1 base at V and 8 bases at J; junction bases unmatched: 10. The germline V gene has CDR1 LNHNV and CDR2 YYDKDF (reference sequence). This CDR3 is 16 amino acids long. CDR3 bases: TGTGCCACCAGCAGAGCGGGGAGCGGGAGTGGAGACATTCAGTACTTC. Translating it yields CATSRAGSGSGDIQYF. Full variable domain (rest looked up from reference TRBV15 and TRBJ2-4): DAMVIQNPRYQVTQFGKPVTLSCSQTLNHNVMYWYQQKSSQAPKLLFHYYDKDFNNEADTPDNFQSRRPNTSFCFLDIRSPGLGDTAMYLCATSRAGSGSGDIQYFGAGTRLSVL.

V is TRBV27 and J is TRBJ2-7, with 8 nucleotides matching TRBD2. The CDR3 consists of 13 residues. CDR1 is MNHEY and CDR2 is SMNVEV in the germline V gene (reference sequence). The ends lost 5 bases at V and 3 bases at J; junction bases unmatched: 3. The CDR3 is CASSLGGGYEQYF. DNA of the CDR3: TGTGCCAGCAGTCTCGGGGGGGGCTACGAGCAGTACTTC.

The chain is built from TRBV19 and TRBJ2-5, with a weak D call TRBD1 (5 bases). V lost 4 bases and J lost 2, with 8 bases in between. The length of the CDR3 is 13 residues. Germline V gene lookup returns CDR1 LNHDA and CDR2 SQIVND (reference sequence). This chain's CDR3 is CASSTQGQETQYF. In DNA form, the CDR3 reads TGTGCCAGTAGTACCCAGGGACAAGAGACCCAGTACTTC. Based on the CDR3 plus reference TRBV19 and TRBJ2-5, the full variable domain is DGGITQSPKYLFRKEGQNVTLSCEQNLNHDAMYWYRQDPGQGLRLIYYSQIVNDFQKGDIAEGYSVSREKKESFPLTVTSAQKNPTAFYLCASSTQGQETQYFGPGTRLLVL.

The genes are TRBV6-4 and TRBJ2-7; no clear D. This CDR3 is 13 amino acids long. The germline V and J ends were trimmed by 4 bases and 3 bases, with 10 bases remaining between them. The germline CDR1 and CDR2 sequences are MRHNA and SNTAGT. The CDR3 protein is CASSATAGYEQYF. The DNA of the CDR3 is TGTGCCAGCAGTGCTACAGCAGGCTACGAGCAGTACTTC.

V and J are TRBV30 and TRBJ1-4; D is unresolved. V was pared by 1 base and J by 9 bases, with 9 bases between. Germline CDR1 is GTSNPN and CDR2 is SVGIG (reference sequence). CDR3 size: 12 residues. CDR3 sequence: CAWSATSQKLFF. CDR3 nucleotide sequence: TGTGCCTGGAGTGCTACGTCGCAAAAACTGTTTTTT.

The V gene is TRBV6-1, the J gene TRBJ2-3; D gene uncertain. The CDR3 is made up of 15 amino acids. Germline V gives CDR1 MNHNS, CDR2 SASEGT. Deletions cut 1 base from V and 3 bases from J, with 11 bases between. Here the CDR3 reads CASSEGGSETDTQYF. The CDR3 nucleotides are TGTGCCAGCAGTGAAGGGGGTTCGGAGACAGATACGCAGTATTTT.

This sequence joins TRBV5-5 and TRBJ2-7, with D possibly being TRBD2 (6 bases). Trimming took off 7 bases at V and 3 bases at J, with 14 bases between the two ends. Germline V gives CDR1 SGHKS, CDR2 YYEKEE (reference sequence). The CDR3 has 13 residues. CDR3 amino acids: CASAPGSNYEQYF. DNA for the CDR3: TGTGCCAGCGCGCCCGGGAGTAACTACGAGCAGTACTTC. The full variable domain, completed using reference TRBV5-5 and TRBJ2-7, is DAGVTQSPTHLIKTRGQQVTLRCSPISGHKSVSWYQQVLGQGPQFIFQYYEKEERGRGNFPDRFSARQFPNYSSELNVNALLLGDSALYLCASAPGSNYEQYFGPGTRLTVT.

In DNA form, the CDR3 reads TGTGCCAGCAGTCGGGGACTTCAAGAGACCCAGTACTTC. Its translation is CASSRGLQETQYF. The chain recombines TRBV2 with TRBJ2-5; D is possibly TRBD2 (6 bases). The CDR3 has 13 residues. Germline V gene sequence: CDR1 SNHLY, CDR2 FYNNEI. V dropped 5 bases and J dropped 2 bases, with 9 bases sitting between them.

The chain has TRBV6-5 and TRBJ2-6, with D unclear. Germline CDR1 reads MNHEY; CDR2 reads SVGAGI. The CDR3 is made up of 13 amino acids. Trimming took off 5 bases at V and 3 bases at J, with 5 bases between the two ends. The CDR3 DNA follows: TGTGCCAGCAGTAGAGTTGGGGCCAACGTCCTGACTTTC. Its protein product is CASSRVGANVLTF.

The chain uses TRBV30 and TRBJ1-1; the D is unclear. CDR3 size: 14 residues. Germline-derived CDR1 and CDR2 are GTSNPN and SVGIG (reference sequence). The V end lost 2 bases, the J end lost 6 bases, and 16 bases lay between the germline ends. CDR3 sequence reads: CAWSPILRVAEAFF. CDR3 in DNA: TGTGCCTGGAGTCCTATCCTACGGGTCGCTGAAGCTTTCTTT. Complete variable domain (other parts from reference TRBV30 and TRBJ1-1): SQTIHQWPATLVQPVGSPLSLECTVEGTSNPNLYWYRQAAGRGLQLLFYSVGIGQISSEVPQNLSASRPQDRQFILSSKKLLLSDSGFYLCAWSPILRVAEAFFGQGTRLTVV.